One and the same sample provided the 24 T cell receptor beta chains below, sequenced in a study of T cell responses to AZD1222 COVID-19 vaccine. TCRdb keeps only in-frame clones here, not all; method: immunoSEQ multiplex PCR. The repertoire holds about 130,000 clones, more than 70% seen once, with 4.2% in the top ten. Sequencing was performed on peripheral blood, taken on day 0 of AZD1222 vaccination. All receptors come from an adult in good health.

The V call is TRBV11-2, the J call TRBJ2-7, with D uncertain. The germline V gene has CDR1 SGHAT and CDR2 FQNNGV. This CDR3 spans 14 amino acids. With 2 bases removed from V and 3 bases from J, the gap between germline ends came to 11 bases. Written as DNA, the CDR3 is TGTGCCAGCAGCTTAAGACCGGAGAACTACGAGCAGTACTTC. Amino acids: CASSLRPENYEQYF.

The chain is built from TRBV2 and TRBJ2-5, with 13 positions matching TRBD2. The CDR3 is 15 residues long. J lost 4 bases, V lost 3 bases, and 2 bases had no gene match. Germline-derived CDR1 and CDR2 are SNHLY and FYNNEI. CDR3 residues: CASSEGTSGVETQYF. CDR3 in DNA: TGTGCCAGCAGTGAGGGGACTAGCGGGGTAGAGACCCAGTACTTC.

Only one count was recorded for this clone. The CDR3 nucleotides are TGTGCCAGCAGCGAGGGGGCCCGCTCCTACAATGAGCAGTTCTTC. Protein product: CASSEGARSYNEQFF. The chain is built from TRBV7-2 and TRBJ2-1; 7 nucleotides match TRBD1. Germline-derived CDR1 and CDR2 are SGHTA and FQGNSA. The CDR3 sequence is 15 residues long. V was clipped by 5 bases and J by 0 bases; unmatched bases: 4.

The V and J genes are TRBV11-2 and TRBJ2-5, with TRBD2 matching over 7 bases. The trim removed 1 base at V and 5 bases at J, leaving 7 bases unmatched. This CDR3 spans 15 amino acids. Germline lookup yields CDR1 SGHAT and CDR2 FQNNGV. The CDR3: CASSLVRAGWETQYF. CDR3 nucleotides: TGTGCCAGCAGCTTAGTACGAGCGGGATGGGAGACCCAGTACTTC.

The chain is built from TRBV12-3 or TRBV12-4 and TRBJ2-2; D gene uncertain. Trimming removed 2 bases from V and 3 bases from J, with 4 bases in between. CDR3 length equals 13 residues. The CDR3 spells CASSLRDTGELFF. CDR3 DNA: TGTGCCAGCAGTTTAAGGGACACCGGGGAGCTGTTTTTT.

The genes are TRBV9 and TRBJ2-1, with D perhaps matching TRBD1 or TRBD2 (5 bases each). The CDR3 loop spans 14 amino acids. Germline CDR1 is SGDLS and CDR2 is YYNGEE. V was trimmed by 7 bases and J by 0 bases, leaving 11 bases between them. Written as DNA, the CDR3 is TGTGCCAGCGGACGGGACCACTCCTACAATGAGCAGTTCTTC. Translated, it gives CASGRDHSYNEQFF. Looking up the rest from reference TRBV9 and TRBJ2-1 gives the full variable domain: DSGVTQTPKHLITATGQRVTLRCSPRSGDLSVYWYQQSLDQGLQFLIQYYNGEERAKGNILERFSAQQFPDLHSELNLSSLELGDSALYFCASGRDHSYNEQFFGPGTRLTVL.

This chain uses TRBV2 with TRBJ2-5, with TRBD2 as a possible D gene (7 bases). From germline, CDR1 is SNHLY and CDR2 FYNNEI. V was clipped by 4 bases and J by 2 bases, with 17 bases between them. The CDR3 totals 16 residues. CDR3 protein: CASSALGGALQETQYF. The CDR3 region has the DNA TGTGCCAGCAGTGCGTTGGGGGGGGCACTGCAAGAGACCCAGTACTTC.

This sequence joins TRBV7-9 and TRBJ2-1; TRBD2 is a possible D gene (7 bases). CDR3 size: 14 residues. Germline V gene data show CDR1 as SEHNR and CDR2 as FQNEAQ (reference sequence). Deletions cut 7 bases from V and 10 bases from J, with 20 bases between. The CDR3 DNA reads TGTGCCAGCACCCTAGGGGGAGGGAGACAAGAGCAGTTCTTC. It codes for CASTLGGGRQEQFF.

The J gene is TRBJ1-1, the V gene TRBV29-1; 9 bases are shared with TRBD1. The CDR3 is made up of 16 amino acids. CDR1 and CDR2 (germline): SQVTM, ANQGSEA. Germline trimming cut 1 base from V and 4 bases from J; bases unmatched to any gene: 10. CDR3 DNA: TGCAGCGTTGAAGGGGGGACAGGGTATAGGATCACTGAAGCTTTCTTT. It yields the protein CSVEGGTGYRITEAFF.

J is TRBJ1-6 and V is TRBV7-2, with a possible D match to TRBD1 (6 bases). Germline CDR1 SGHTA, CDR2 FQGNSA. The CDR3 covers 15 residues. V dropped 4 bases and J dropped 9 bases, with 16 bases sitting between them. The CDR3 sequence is CASSSPRGGPSPLHF. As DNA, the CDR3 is TGTGCCAGCAGCTCCCCGAGGGGGGGGCCTTCACCCCTCCACTTT.

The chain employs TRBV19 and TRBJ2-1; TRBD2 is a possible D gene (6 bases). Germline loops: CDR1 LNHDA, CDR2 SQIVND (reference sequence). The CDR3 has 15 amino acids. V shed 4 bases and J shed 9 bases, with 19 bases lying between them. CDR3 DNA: TGTGCCAGTAGTACCCTTTCAGCGGGCGAAAGTGAGCAGTTCTTC. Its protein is CASSTLSAGESEQFF.

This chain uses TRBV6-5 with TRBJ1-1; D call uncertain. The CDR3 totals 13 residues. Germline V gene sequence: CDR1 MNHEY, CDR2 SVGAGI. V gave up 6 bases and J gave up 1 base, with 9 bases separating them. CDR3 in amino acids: CASSHEGNTEAFF. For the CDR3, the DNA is TGTGCCAGCAGCCACGAGGGGAACACTGAAGCTTTCTTT.

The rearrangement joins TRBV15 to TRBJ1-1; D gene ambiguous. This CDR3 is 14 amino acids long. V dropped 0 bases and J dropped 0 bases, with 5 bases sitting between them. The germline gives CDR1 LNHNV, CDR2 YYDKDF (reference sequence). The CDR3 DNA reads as TGTGCCACCAGCAGAGATGCCGTGAACACTGAAGCTTTCTTT. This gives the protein CATSRDAVNTEAFF.

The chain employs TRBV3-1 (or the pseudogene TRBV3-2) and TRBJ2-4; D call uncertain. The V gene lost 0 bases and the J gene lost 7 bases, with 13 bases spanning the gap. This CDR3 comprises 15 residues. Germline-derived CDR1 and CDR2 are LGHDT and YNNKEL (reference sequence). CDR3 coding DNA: TGTGCCAGCAGCCAAGAAAGCGACGTGGCGAACATTCAGTACTTC. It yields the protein CASSQESDVANIQYF.

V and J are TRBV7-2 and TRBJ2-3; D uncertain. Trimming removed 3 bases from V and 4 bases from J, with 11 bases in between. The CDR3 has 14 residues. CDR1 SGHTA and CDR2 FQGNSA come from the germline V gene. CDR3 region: CASSFANWADTQYF. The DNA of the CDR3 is TGTGCCAGCAGCTTCGCCAACTGGGCAGATACGCAGTATTTT. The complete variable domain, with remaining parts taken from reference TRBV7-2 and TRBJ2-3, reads GAGVSQSPSNKVTEKGKDVELRCDPISGHTALYWYRQSLGQGLEFLIYFQGNSAPDKSGLPSDRFSAERTGGSVSTLTIQRTQQEDSAVYLCASSFANWADTQYFGPGTRLTVL.

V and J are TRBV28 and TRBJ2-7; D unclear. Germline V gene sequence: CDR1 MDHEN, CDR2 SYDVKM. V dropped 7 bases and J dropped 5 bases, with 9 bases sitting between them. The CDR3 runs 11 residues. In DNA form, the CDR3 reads TGTGCCAGCACCGAAGTAGACGAGCAGTACTTC. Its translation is CASTEVDEQYF.

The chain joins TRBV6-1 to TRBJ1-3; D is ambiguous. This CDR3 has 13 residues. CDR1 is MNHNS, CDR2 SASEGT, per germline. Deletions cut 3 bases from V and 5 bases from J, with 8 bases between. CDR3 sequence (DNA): TGTGCCAGCAGTGAGGGTAATAGAAACACCATATATTTT. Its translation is CASSEGNRNTIYF.

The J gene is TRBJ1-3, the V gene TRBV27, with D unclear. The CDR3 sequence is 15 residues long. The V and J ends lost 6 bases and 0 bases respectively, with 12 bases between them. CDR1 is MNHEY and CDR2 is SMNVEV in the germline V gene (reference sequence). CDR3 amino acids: CASRNLGSSGNTIYF. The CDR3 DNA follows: TGTGCCAGCAGAAACCTGGGGTCCTCTGGAAACACCATATATTTT.

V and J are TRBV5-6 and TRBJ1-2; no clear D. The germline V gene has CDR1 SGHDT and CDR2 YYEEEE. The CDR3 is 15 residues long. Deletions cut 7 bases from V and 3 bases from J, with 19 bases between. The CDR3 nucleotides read TGTGCCAGCGCTGCTAGGATGAGCGTTGACTATGGCTACACCTTC. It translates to CASAARMSVDYGYTF.

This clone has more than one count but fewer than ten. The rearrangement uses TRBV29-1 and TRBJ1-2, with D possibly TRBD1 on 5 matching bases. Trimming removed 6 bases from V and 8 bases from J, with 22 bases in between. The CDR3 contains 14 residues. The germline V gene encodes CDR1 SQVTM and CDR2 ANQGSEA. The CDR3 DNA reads TGCAGCGTGTCGCTAACAGGACGAACGGGGGGCTACACCTTC. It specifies CSVSLTGRTGGYTF.

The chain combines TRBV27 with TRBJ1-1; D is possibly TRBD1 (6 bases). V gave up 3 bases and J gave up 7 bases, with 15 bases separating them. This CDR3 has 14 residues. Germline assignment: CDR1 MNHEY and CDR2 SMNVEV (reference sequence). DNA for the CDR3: TGTGCCAGCAGTTTCACAGGGTTCGGCGTTGAAGCTTTCTTT. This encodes CASSFTGFGVEAFF.

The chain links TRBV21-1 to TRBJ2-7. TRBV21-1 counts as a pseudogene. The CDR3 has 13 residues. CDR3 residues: CASSKFRVYEQYF. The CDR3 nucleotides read TGTGCCAGCAGCAAATTTAGGGTCTACGAGCAGTACTTC.

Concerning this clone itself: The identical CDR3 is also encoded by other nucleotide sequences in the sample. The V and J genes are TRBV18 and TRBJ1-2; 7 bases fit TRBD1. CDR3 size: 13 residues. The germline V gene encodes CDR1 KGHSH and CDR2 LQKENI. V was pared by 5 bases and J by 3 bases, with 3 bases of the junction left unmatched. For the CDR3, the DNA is TGTGCCAGCTCAACCGGGACAGACTATGGCTACACCTTC. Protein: CASSTGTDYGYTF.

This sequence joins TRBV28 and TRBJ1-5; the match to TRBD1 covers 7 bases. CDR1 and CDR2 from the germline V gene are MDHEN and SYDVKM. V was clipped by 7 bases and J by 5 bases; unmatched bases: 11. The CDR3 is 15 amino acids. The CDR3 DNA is TGTGCCAGCACCTGGGACAGCGAAGGGCATCAGCCCCAGCATTTT. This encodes CASTWDSEGHQPQHF.